The rows below give T cell receptor beta chains drawn from one sample of a study of OX40 agonist ivuxolimab in advanced cancers. Only in-frame clones appear in the TCRdb table, and some are missing; sequencing was by immunoSEQ multiplex PCR. This table holds 80,000 or so clones, roughly 87% found once. This sample comprised CD4+ or CD8+ T cells sorted from blood, obtained in a trial of the OX40 agonist ivuxolimab. Receptors originate from an adult with an advanced solid tumor such as melanoma, head and neck, liver or kidney cancer. The CDR3 runs from the conserved cysteine through the conserved F or W. The D gene is left open where the match is weak. The size entry is marked missing in some rows and otherwise reads once, few, many or a size class.

j_gene | v_gene | abundance | d_gene | CDR3nt | CDR3aa
TRBJ2-5 | TRBV19 | . | . | TGTGCCAGTACTGCAGGGGAGGGGAGCAAGACCCAGTACTTC | CASTAGEGSKTQYF
TRBJ2-2 | TRBV7-2 | . | . | TGTGCCAGCAGCTCGACTACGGTCGGGGAGCTGTTTTTT | CASSSTTVGELFF
TRBJ1-1 | TRBV19 | . | TRBD1 | TGTGCCAGTAGTATAGCTGGGACAGGCGCCACTGAAGCTTTCTTT | CASSIAGTGATEAFF
TRBJ1-2 | TRBV28 | . | . | TGTGCCAGCACCAGCCACGAGGGAGGCTACACCTTC | CASTSHEGGYTF
TRBJ1-1 | TRBV7-9 | . | TRBD1 | TGTGCCAGCAGCTACGACAGGGCTACTGAAGCTTTCTTT | CASSYDRATEAFF
TRBJ2-2 | TRBV12-5 | . | . | TGTGCTAGTGGTTTGGCCACTACGGGGATATTAGGAGGGACCGGGGAGCTGTTTTTT | CASGLATTGILGGTGELFF
TRBJ1-3 | TRBV28 | . | . | TGTGCCAGCAGTTTCGCGGTCGGAAACACCATATATTTT | CASSFAVGNTIYF
TRBJ1-6 | TRBV25-1 | . | . | TGTGCCAGCAGTGAACGTGGGACATATAATTCACCCCTCCACTTT | CASSERGTYNSPLHF
TRBJ1-4 | TRBV29-1 | . | . | TGCAGCGTTGGGGGTATCTCCGGGGGTGAAAAACTGTTTTTT | CSVGGISGGEKLFF
TRBJ1-4 | TRBV28 | . | . | TGTGCCAGCAGTAGGGGGTACGGGAAAAAACTGTTTTTT | CASSRGYGKKLFF
TRBJ2-4 | TRBV10-3 | . | . | TGTGCCATCAGTGCGGAGGGGGCCAAAAACATTCAGTACTTC | CAISAEGAKNIQYF
TRBJ2-3 | TRBV6-5 | few | . | TGTGCCACATGTAATAAGGGTTCTCGAGATACGCAGTATTTT | CATCNKGSRDTQYF
TRBJ2-2 | TRBV5-1 | . | . | TGCGCCAGCAGCCCCGGGACCCGATACACCGGGGAGCTGTTTTTT | CASSPGTRYTGELFF
TRBJ2-7 | TRBV7-6 | . | . | TGTGCCAGCAGCTTACAGGGTCTCGGCTCCTACGAGCAGTACTTC | CASSLQGLGSYEQYF
TRBJ2-7 | TRBV7-8 | . | . | TGTGCCAGCAGCCCGCTAGGCGAGCAGTACTTC | CASSPLGEQYF
TRBJ2-4 | TRBV6-1 | . | TRBD1 | TGTGCCAGCAGTGAATCCCTGACAGGGTTTAGGTTC | CASSESLTGFRF
TRBJ1-1 | TRBV2 | . | . | TGTGCCCACTGGGGGGTGGGCGAAGCTTTCTTT | CAHWGVGEAFF
TRBJ1-4 | TRBV2 | . | TRBD1 | TGTGCCAGCAGTTTGCAGGGGGAAACTAATGAAAAACTGTTTTTT | CASSLQGETNEKLFF
TRBJ1-1 | TRBV6-5 | . | . | TGTGCCAGCAGCTTGGGGACGGTGAACACTGAAGCTTTCTTT | CASSLGTVNTEAFF
TRBJ2-7 | TRBV28 | . | . | TGTGCCAGCAGCCTAAGCGGAAAGCAGTACTTC | CASSLSGKQYF
TRBJ2-5 | TRBV7-2 | . | . | TGTGCCAGCAGCTTAAGTAACGCGGAGACCCAGTACTTC | CASSLSNAETQYF
TRBJ1-1 | TRBV19 | few | . | TGTGCCAGTAGTAAGGCGGTTGGGACCACTGAAGCTTTCTTT | CASSKAVGTTEAFF
TRBJ2-7 | TRBV10-2 | once | TRBD2 | TGCGCCAGCAGGCGGGGGATCTCCGAGCAGTACTTC | CASRRGISEQYF